This TCR beta chain was obtained from a study of T cell clonality in common variable immunodeficiency. Study observations and caveats: What drives increased CVID clonality needs T cell subpopulation sequencing. Common variable immunodeficiency TCR beta sequences reportedly had fewer deletions and N-nucleotide insertions. CVID subjects had higher TCRbeta clonality than healthy controls, most marked in about a third.

This clone has ten or more counts. The antigen is unknown. A junction boundary mismatches the germline segment, possibly from a read error. The missing CDR3 end, 3 residues past where the read stops, is filled in from the germline J gene. Other DNA sequences of this sample code for an identical CDR3. The table came from immunoSEQ multiplex PCR; TCRdb's copy has only in-frame clones and leaves some out. There are 30,000 to 35,000 clones in the sample, none observed a single time. Aged about 8 to 64 years, CVID subjects averaged about 40 years old. Blood came from CVID subjects not ill and not taking immunomodulatory or immunosuppressive medication. Per germline, CDR1 LGHNA and CDR2 YNFKEQ. CDR3 length equals 16 residues.

The source is a human donor with common variable immunodeficiency. The rearrangement uses TRBV4-2 and TRBJ2-7; a weak D match, TRBD2 (6 bases). The sequencing sample was made of peripheral blood mononuclear cells. CDR3 in amino acids: CASSQDTLARAAEQYF. The CDR3 bases that were read are TGCGCCAGCAGCCAAGATACCCTAGCGCGAGCGGCCGAG.